These 18 T cell receptor beta chains were all obtained from the same sample, sequenced in a study of blood T cell repertoires in COVID-19. This table comes from immunoSEQ multiplex PCR, and its TCRdb copy is limited to in-frame clones, with some not included. The table lists some 150,000 clones, about 88% of them singletons, with about 2.5% in the top ten. Sequencing input: peripheral blood. These receptors were collected from a woman aged 70 to 79 with acute or convalescent COVID-19.

This rearrangement joins TRBV28 to TRBJ2-6, with D maybe TRBD1 (6 bases). The CDR3 sequence is 14 residues long. Looked up from germline, CDR1 is MDHEN and CDR2 is SYDVKM. V lost 5 bases to trimming and J lost 5 bases, with 10 bases between them. The CDR3 loop is CASSTGSWANVLTF. CDR3 nucleotide sequence: TGTGCCAGCAGTACAGGGTCGTGGGCCAACGTCCTGACTTTC.

CDR3 amino acids: CASSATGQRMTNEKLFF. The CDR3 DNA sequence: TGTGCCAGCAGCGCCACGGGACAGCGAATGACTAATGAAAAACTGTTTTTT. The genes are TRBV7-9 and TRBJ1-4; 7 positions match TRBD1. Germline-derived CDR1 and CDR2 are SEHNR and FQNEAQ (reference sequence). This CDR3 has 17 amino acids. V lost 5 bases and J lost 2; bases outside the gene matches: 11.

The V gene is TRBV5-6, the J gene TRBJ1-3; possible D gene TRBD1, 5 bases. The germline V and J ends were trimmed by 1 base and 4 bases, with 12 bases remaining between them. The germline V gene encodes CDR1 SGHDT and CDR2 YYEEEE. The CDR3 extends over 15 amino acids. The CDR3 bases are TGTGCCAGCAGCTTGTTGGGGACTGTAGGAAACACCATATATTTT. Amino acids: CASSLLGTVGNTIYF.

The chain combines TRBV2 with TRBJ1-5; D might be TRBD1 (6 bases). The V gene lost 4 bases and the J gene lost 6 bases, with 19 bases spanning the gap. The CDR3 length is 16 residues. CDR1 is SNHLY and CDR2 is FYNNEI in the germline V gene. CDR3 sequence: CASSVSGGRGGQPQHF. The CDR3 nucleotides are TGTGCCAGCAGTGTGAGTGGGGGCAGGGGCGGTCAGCCCCAGCATTTT.

This chain links TRBV19 with TRBJ1-1; the match to TRBD1 covers 7 bases. The CDR3 is 16 residues long. The germline V gene encodes CDR1 LNHDA and CDR2 SQIVND (reference sequence). The V segment lost 9 bases and the J segment 0 bases; nucleotides outside the gene matches: 13. CDR3 DNA sequence: TGTGCCAGCCGAGACAGGGACGGACCGTTGAACACTGAAGCTTTCTTT. It encodes CASRDRDGPLNTEAFF.

This clone has more than one count but fewer than ten. The CDR3 loop is CASSSSILDRGPYNEQFF. CDR3 DNA: TGTGCCAGCAGCTCCTCGATACTGGACAGGGGGCCCTACAATGAGCAGTTCTTC. The rearrangement joins TRBV5-5 to TRBJ2-1; 11 bases align to TRBD1. The CDR3 covers 18 residues. After removal of 3 bases from V and 2 bases from J, the junction contained 10 bases not matched to a gene. Germline V gives CDR1 SGHKS, CDR2 YYEKEE (reference sequence).

This chain connects TRBV30 to TRBJ2-5; 7 nucleotides align to TRBD2. Trimming took 3 bases from V and 0 from J; bases not matched to a gene: 4. The germline gives CDR1 GTSNPN, CDR2 SVGIG (reference sequence). The CDR3 covers 14 residues. The CDR3 is CAWRGGLDQETQYF. CDR3 nucleotides: TGTGCCTGGAGGGGAGGACTAGACCAAGAGACCCAGTACTTC.

This sequence joins TRBV6-6 and TRBJ1-3, with 9 bases identical to TRBD1. The CDR3 contains 15 residues. Germline values: CDR1 MNHNY, CDR2 SVGAGI (reference sequence). J lost 4 bases, V lost 6 bases, and 7 bases had no gene match. CDR3 amino acids: CASRPTGGEGNTIYF. CDR3 bases: TGTGCCAGCAGACCAACAGGGGGCGAGGGAAACACCATATATTTT.

V is TRBV7-3 and J is TRBJ1-2, with 10 positions matching TRBD1. The ends lost 5 bases at V and 4 bases at J; junction bases unmatched: 10. Germline assignment: CDR1 SGHTA and CDR2 FQGTGA. This CDR3 contains 16 residues. As DNA, the CDR3 is TGTGCCAGCAGCCCGGGCGGACAGGGGGGTGGCTATGGCTACACCTTC. It translates to CASSPGGQGGGYGYTF.

This chain links TRBV27 with TRBJ1-1; 8 bases align to TRBD1. The V gene end was trimmed by 4 bases and the J gene end by 8 bases; junction bases not matched to a gene: 12. CDR1 is MNHEY and CDR2 is SMNVEV in the germline V gene (reference sequence). The CDR3 has 15 amino acids. For the CDR3, the DNA is TGTGCCAGCAGTTATCTCCCAGGGGGCGATATGGAAGCTTTCTTT. As protein: CASSYLPGGDMEAFF.

The rearrangement links TRBV4-2 to TRBJ2-1; D gene uncertain. The V and J ends lost 2 bases and 7 bases respectively, with 6 bases between them. This CDR3 is built from 12 residues. Germline V CDR1 and CDR2: LGHNA, YNFKEQ. As DNA, the CDR3 is TGTGCCAGCAGCCAACCACTTAATGAGCAGTTCTTC. It encodes CASSQPLNEQFF.

The chain recombines TRBV14 with TRBJ1-6; unclear D gene. The CDR3 has 11 residues. V was cut by 1 base and J by 11 bases, with 3 bases left in between. CDR1 is SGHDN, CDR2 FVKESK, per germline. The CDR3 is CASSQGPPLHF. CDR3 sequence (DNA): TGTGCCAGCAGCCAAGGGCCACCCCTCCACTTT.

This chain uses TRBV2 with TRBJ1-1; TRBD1 matches at 9 bases. Germline values: CDR1 SNHLY, CDR2 FYNNEI. This CDR3 region has 14 residues. With V trimmed by 6 bases and J by 1 base, 3 bases remained unmatched. CDR3 sequence (DNA): TGTGCCAGCAGCCAGGGACAGGGGAACACTGAAGCTTTCTTT. Protein sequence: CASSQGQGNTEAFF.

The chain is built from TRBV7-9 and TRBJ2-5; no definite D call. The ends were cut back, 3 bases at V and 5 bases at J, with 4 bases in the middle. This CDR3 comprises 11 residues. Per the germline V gene, CDR1 is SEHNR and CDR2 is FQNEAQ (reference sequence). CDR3 sequence (DNA): TGTGCCAGCAGCTTCTCGGAGACCCAGTACTTC. Translating it yields CASSFSETQYF.

The chain uses TRBV5-1 and TRBJ1-4; D gene uncertain. Germline V CDR1 and CDR2: SGHRS, YFSETQ. The CDR3 is made up of 15 amino acids. Trimming left V 1 base short and J 8 bases short, with 15 bases between. CDR3 bases: TGCGCCAGCAGCTTGTATTCCGGAAGGGAGGAAAAACTGTTTTTT. The encoded protein is CASSLYSGREEKLFF.

The V gene is TRBV5-6, the J gene TRBJ1-2; TRBD1 agrees at 8 bases. CDR3 length: 14 residues. Germline CDR1 and CDR2: SGHDT and YYEEEE. With V trimmed by 4 bases and J by 7 bases, 9 bases remained unmatched. CDR3 sequence reads: CASSHGRTGGGYTF. In nucleotides, the CDR3 is TGTGCCAGCAGCCACGGACGCACAGGGGGTGGCTACACCTTC.

This chain joins TRBV11-2 and TRBJ1-4, with 7 bases identical to TRBD1. CDR1 is SGHAT, CDR2 FQNNGV, per germline. The CDR3 has 16 amino acids. Trimming at V came to 5 bases and at J to 4 bases, leaving 10 bases not matched to a gene. CDR3 amino acids: CASSVGTVGYNEKLFF. CDR3 sequence (DNA): TGTGCCAGCAGCGTCGGGACAGTGGGGTATAATGAAAAACTGTTTTTT. The whole variable domain, remainder taken from reference TRBV11-2 and TRBJ1-4, is EAGVAQSPRYKIIEKRQSVAFWCNPISGHATLYWYQQILGQGPKLLIQFQNNGVVDDSQLPKDRFSAERLKGVDSTLKIQPAKLEDSAVYLCASSVGTVGYNEKLFFGSGTQLSVL.

The genes are TRBV7-6 and TRBJ2-3, with D tentatively TRBD2 (6 bases). V was pared by 5 bases and J by 2 bases, with 20 bases between. Germline loops: CDR1 SGHVS, CDR2 FNYEAQ. This CDR3 is built from 17 residues. CDR3: CASSAEGAGLPTDTQYF. The CDR3 DNA is TGTGCCAGCAGCGCAGAGGGTGCAGGACTACCCACAGATACGCAGTATTTT. The whole variable domain, remainder taken from reference TRBV7-6 and TRBJ2-3, is GAGVSQSPRYKVTKRGQDVALRCDPISGHVSLYWYRQALGQGPEFLTYFNYEAQQDKSGLPNDRFSAERPEGSISTLTIQRTEQRDSAMYRCASSAEGAGLPTDTQYFGPGTRLTVL.